The 14 T cell receptor beta chains presented below share a single source sample, sequenced in a study of shared clonotypes between healthy human individuals. Repertoires were generated with immunoSEQ multiplex PCR, while TCRdb's copy carries only in-frame clones and drops some. This sample has nearly 750,000 clones, with 72% found just once. The sequenced sample consisted of memory CD4+ T cells sorted from blood. Documented subset: CD45RA-negative fraction. The receptors come from a woman under 40 in good health.

CDR3 coding DNA: TGTGCCAGTAAAGAGGTTGGGGGACGTAGCCAAGAGACCCAGTACTTC. It specifies CASKEVGGRSQETQYF. The chain combines TRBV19 with TRBJ2-5; TRBD1 or TRBD2 may be the D gene (5 bases each). Between the trimmed V and J ends, which lost 7 bases and 1 base, there was a span of 19 bases. Germline V lookup: CDR1 LNHDA, CDR2 SQIVND (reference sequence). CDR3 length equals 16 residues.

The rearrangement uses TRBV7-9 and TRBJ2-1, with D perhaps TRBD1 (5 bases). Deletions cut 2 bases from V and 3 bases from J, with 11 bases between. Germline V CDR1 and CDR2: SEHNR, FQNEAQ (reference sequence). The CDR3 extends over 15 amino acids. CDR3 coding DNA: TGTGCCAGCAGCTTACCCCAGGGTGGCTACAATGAGCAGTTCTTC. Translated, it gives CASSLPQGGYNEQFF.

V gene TRBV19 combines with J gene TRBJ2-2; 11 bases agree with TRBD2. V was pared by 9 bases and J by 2 bases, with 5 bases of the junction left unmatched. The CDR3 consists of 15 residues. Looked up from germline, CDR1 is LNHDA and CDR2 is SQIVND (reference sequence). The CDR3 here is CASTGTSGNTGELFF. The CDR3 DNA reads TGTGCCAGCACCGGGACTAGCGGTAACACCGGGGAGCTGTTTTTT.

This clone was counted at least ten times. Its ends do not fully match the called genes, so a read error is possible. The gene calls are TRBV10-3 and TRBJ1-5; 10 bases are a match to TRBD1. From germline, CDR1 is ENHRY and CDR2 SYGVKD. This CDR3 is 15 amino acids long. The chain's CDR3 is CAIGEGTGGNQPQHF. DNA for the CDR3: TGTGCCATCGGTGAAGGGACAGGGGGCAATCAGCCCCAGCATTTT.

The CDR3 nucleotides are TGTGCCAGCTCAGCGCTACCGACCACAGATACGCAGTATTTT. It encodes CASSALPTTDTQYF. This chain links TRBV18 with TRBJ2-3, with D hard to call. CDR3 size: 14 residues. CDR1 is KGHSH and CDR2 is LQKENI in the germline V gene. V shed 5 bases and J shed 2 bases, with 11 bases lying between them.

The rearrangement links TRBV7-6 to TRBJ2-2; D might be TRBD1 (5 bases). The CDR3 runs 16 residues. Trimming pared 0 bases from V and 1 base from J, leaving 9 bases between. Germline-derived CDR1 and CDR2 are SGHVS and FNYEAQ. Written as DNA, the CDR3 is TGTGCCAGCAGCTTAGCAGGGGCCCTGAACACCGGGGAGCTGTTTTTT. Translation: CASSLAGALNTGELFF.

This rearrangement joins TRBV7-2 to TRBJ1-4; D uncertain. Per the germline V gene, CDR1 is SGHTA and CDR2 is FQGNSA. Trimming took off 5 bases at V and 0 bases at J, with 7 bases between the two ends. The CDR3 length is 14 residues. The DNA for the CDR3 is TGTGCCAGCAGCCTGGATGCAACTAATGAAAAACTGTTTTTT. Its translation: CASSLDATNEKLFF.

This rearrangement joins TRBV11-2 to TRBJ2-3, with 8 bases that match TRBD2. Trimming at V came to 2 bases and at J to 3 bases, leaving 7 bases not matched to a gene. The CDR3 is 16 amino acids. Germline assignment: CDR1 SGHAT and CDR2 FQNNGV. The CDR3 sequence: CASSLMASGQTDTQYF. Here the CDR3 DNA reads TGTGCCAGCAGCTTAATGGCTAGCGGGCAGACAGATACGCAGTATTTT.

The table lists this clone with a count of one. The chain joins TRBV5-1 to TRBJ2-2, with TRBD2 as a possible D gene (6 bases). CDR3 size: 16 residues. The germline V gene has CDR1 SGHRS and CDR2 YFSETQ. The V end lost 0 bases, the J end lost 7 bases, and 16 bases lay between the germline ends. The CDR3 loop reads CASSLDSSGGLGELFF. The CDR3 nucleotides are TGCGCCAGCAGCTTGGATTCCAGCGGAGGGCTCGGGGAGCTGTTTTTT.

In its sample, this clone was seen a few times. This sequence joins TRBV5-4 and TRBJ2-5; D uncertain. Deletions cut 4 bases from V and 5 bases from J, with 9 bases between. CDR3 size: 12 residues. Germline CDR1 reads SGHNT; CDR2 reads YYREEE (reference sequence). For the CDR3, the DNA is TGTGCCAGCAGCCGTAAAGATGAGACCCAGTACTTC. Its protein is CASSRKDETQYF.

As for this clone: This specimen includes other DNA sequences encoding the same CDR3. The rearrangement links TRBV5-1 to TRBJ2-2, with D perhaps given as TRBD1 or TRBD2 (5 bases each). The CDR3 has 15 residues. V lost 4 bases and J lost 4, with 14 bases in between. The germline CDR1 and CDR2 sequences are SGHRS and YFSETQ. The CDR3 DNA follows: TGCGCCAGCAGCCCCGGGACCCAAGGCACCGGGGAGCTGTTTTTT. Its protein product is CASSPGTQGTGELFF.

The chain employs TRBV7-6 and TRBJ2-5; the D gene could be TRBD1 or TRBD2 (6 bases each). The V end was cut by 5 bases, the J end by 6 bases, with 19 bases between. The length of the CDR3 is 15 residues. Germline CDR1 SGHVS, CDR2 FNYEAQ. This CDR3 is CASSPGRGGIKTQYF. The DNA for the CDR3 is TGTGCCAGCAGCCCGGGGCGAGGGGGGATAAAGACCCAGTACTTC.

The rearrangement joins TRBV11-3 to TRBJ2-3, with 7 positions matching TRBD2. The V gene's germline CDR1 is SGHNT and CDR2 YENEEA. The CDR3 length is 16 residues. The V and J ends lost 4 bases and 4 bases, in that order; junction bases with no gene match: 11. Written as DNA, the CDR3 is TGTGCCAGCAGCTGGGAACAGCGGGGCCCCCCAGATACGCAGTATTTT. Its protein product is CASSWEQRGPPDTQYF.

About this clone itself: Distinct nucleotide sequences in the sample also encode this CDR3. The chain joins TRBV11-2 to TRBJ2-1; 8 bases are a match to TRBD2. Looked up from germline, CDR1 is SGHAT and CDR2 is FQNNGV. The CDR3 covers 15 residues. V was pared by 3 bases and J by 5 bases, with 6 bases of the junction left unmatched. In DNA form, the CDR3 reads TGTGCCAGCAGCTTTACTAGCGGAACAAACAATGAGCAGTTCTTC. It is translated as CASSFTSGTNNEQFF. Together with reference TRBV11-2 and TRBJ2-1, the CDR3 gives the full variable domain: EAGVAQSPRYKIIEKRQSVAFWCNPISGHATLYWYQQILGQGPKLLIQFQNNGVVDDSQLPKDRFSAERLKGVDSTLKIQPAKLEDSAVYLCASSFTSGTNNEQFFGPGTRLTVL.